This T cell receptor (beta chain) was identified in a study of regulatory T cells in long-lasting Graves disease. Trimming removed 10 bases at V and 6 bases at J, with 15 bases between. Germline CDR1 and CDR2: SNHLY and FYNNEI. The CDR3 totals 13 residues. Construction of TCR beta libraries relied on iRepertoire HTBI primers and on Arm-PCR targeting CDR3 regions. TCRdb reprocessed the multiplex PCR reads via MiXCR and lists one record per CDR3 protein. The top ten hold roughly a quarter of the sample, which has some 450,000 distinct CDR3 sequences, about a quarter seen once. This clonotype was detected many times. Described time point: persistent/refractory GD, antithyroid drugs over 5 years with positive TRAb. From PBMCs, RNA was extracted and then used to make the TCR library.

The material sequenced was peripheral blood mononuclear cells (PBMCs), taken when the disease was refractory, from a patient treated with antithyroid drugs. The sequence derives from a female donor with Graves disease. The genes are TRBV2 and TRBJ2-2; D remains ambiguous. The CDR3 DNA is TGTGCCACCTTAAATGAGGTTCCCGGGGAGCTGTTTTTT. This codes for CATLNEVPGELFF.